The sample holds a few counts of the clone carrying this T cell receptor (beta chain). Antigen specificity is unknown. Germline CDR1 LGHDT, CDR2 YNNKEL (reference sequence). The CDR3 has 17 residues. The V segment lost 1 base and the J segment 5 bases; nucleotides outside the gene matches: 12. This entry belongs to a study of response to subunit inactivated influenza vaccine. Study results and caveats: A suggestion made by the authors is that each seasonal influenza vaccination recruits few new T cells.

TCRdb re-called the RT-PCR reads through MiXCR, storing one row per CDR3 protein. The table has around 650,000 distinct CDR3 sequences, more than 15% seen once. Specimen: PBMCs from blood, collected 11 to 12 days after vaccination. This receptor was taken from a man in his forties or fifties who received an inactivated influenza vaccine. The V and J genes are TRBV3-1 and TRBJ2-5, with 8 positions matching TRBD2. CDR3 nucleotide sequence: TGTGCCAGCAGCCAAGGAGGGTCCAGACTAGCGTGGGAGACCCAGTACTTC. It translates to CASSQGGSRLAWETQYF.